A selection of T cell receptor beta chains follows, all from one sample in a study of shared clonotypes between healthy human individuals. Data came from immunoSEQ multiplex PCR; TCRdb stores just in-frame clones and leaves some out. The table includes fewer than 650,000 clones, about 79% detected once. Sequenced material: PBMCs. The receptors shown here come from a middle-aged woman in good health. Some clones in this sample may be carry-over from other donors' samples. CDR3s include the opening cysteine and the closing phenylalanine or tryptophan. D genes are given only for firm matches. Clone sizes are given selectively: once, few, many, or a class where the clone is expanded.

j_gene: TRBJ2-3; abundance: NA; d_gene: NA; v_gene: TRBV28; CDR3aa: CASSPYWTDTQYF; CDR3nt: TGTGCCAGCAGTCCTTACTGGACAGATACGCAGTATTTT
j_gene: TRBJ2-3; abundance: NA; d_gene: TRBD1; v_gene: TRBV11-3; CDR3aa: CASSFNGLDRSVADTQYF; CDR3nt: TGTGCCAGCAGCTTTAACGGGTTGGACAGGAGTGTCGCAGATACGCAGTATTTT
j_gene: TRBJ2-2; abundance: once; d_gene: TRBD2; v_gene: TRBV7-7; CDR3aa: CASSSGLENTGELFF; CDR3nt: TGTGCCAGCAGCTCGGGACTAGAGAACACCGGGGAGCTGTTTTTT
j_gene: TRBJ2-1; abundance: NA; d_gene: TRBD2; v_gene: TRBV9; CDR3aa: CASSTTGRVQEQFF; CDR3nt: TGTGCCAGCAGCACCACGGGGAGGGTCCAAGAGCAGTTCTTC
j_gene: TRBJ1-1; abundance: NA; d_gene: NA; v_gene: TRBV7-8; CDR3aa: CASSLVGAGMNTEAFF; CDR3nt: TGTGCCAGCAGCTTAGTAGGGGCGGGGATGAACACTGAAGCTTTCTTT
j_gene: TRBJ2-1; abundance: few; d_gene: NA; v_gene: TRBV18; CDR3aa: CASSPAGSGPANEQFF; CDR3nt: TGTGCCAGCTCACCTGCCGGGAGCGGGCCGGCCAATGAGCAGTTCTTC
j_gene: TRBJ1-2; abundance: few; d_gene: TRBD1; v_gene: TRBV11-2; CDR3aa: CASTFGQGWSGYTF; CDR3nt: TGTGCCAGCACCTTCGGACAGGGGTGGAGTGGCTACACCTTC
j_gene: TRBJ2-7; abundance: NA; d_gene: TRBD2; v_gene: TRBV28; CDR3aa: CASSPGLAGMYEQYF; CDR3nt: TGTGCCAGCAGCCCTGGCCTAGCGGGAATGTACGAGCAGTACTTC
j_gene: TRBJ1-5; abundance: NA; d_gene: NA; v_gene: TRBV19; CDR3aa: CASSSWGSDQPQHF; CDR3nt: TGTGCCAGTAGTTCATGGGGGTCCGATCAGCCCCAGCATTTT
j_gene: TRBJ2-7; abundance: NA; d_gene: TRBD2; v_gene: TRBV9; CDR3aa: CASSVAPTSGGYEQYF; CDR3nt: TGTGCCAGCAGCGTGGCCCCTACTAGCGGAGGTTACGAGCAGTACTTC
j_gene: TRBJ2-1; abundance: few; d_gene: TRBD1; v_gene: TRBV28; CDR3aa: CASSLVDRDDNEQFF; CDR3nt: TGTGCCAGCAGCTTAGTTGACAGGGATGATAATGAGCAGTTCTTC
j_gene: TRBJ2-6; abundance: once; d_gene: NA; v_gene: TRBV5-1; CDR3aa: CASSLEGANVLTF; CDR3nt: TGCGCCAGCAGCCTTGAGGGGGCCAACGTCCTGACTTTC
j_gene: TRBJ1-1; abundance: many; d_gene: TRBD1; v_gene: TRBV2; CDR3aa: CASRPEQGGTEAFF; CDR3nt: TGTGCCAGCAGGCCCGAGCAGGGGGGCACTGAAGCTTTCTTT
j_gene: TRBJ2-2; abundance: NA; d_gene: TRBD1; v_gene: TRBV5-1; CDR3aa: CASSRTGVNTGELFF; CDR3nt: TGCGCCAGCAGCCGGACAGGGGTCAACACCGGGGAGCTGTTTTTT
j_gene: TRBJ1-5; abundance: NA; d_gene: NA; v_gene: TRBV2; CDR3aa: CASSEAGGFGHF; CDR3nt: TGTGCCAGCAGTGAAGCCGGGGGGTTTGGCCATTTT
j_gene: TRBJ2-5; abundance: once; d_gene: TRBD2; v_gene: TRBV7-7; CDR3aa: CASSLGASGSETQYF; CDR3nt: TGTGCTAGCAGCTTAGGGGCTAGCGGGAGCGAGACCCAGTACTTC
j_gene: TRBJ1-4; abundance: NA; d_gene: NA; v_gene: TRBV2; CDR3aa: CASSDIKAAGLFSGFF; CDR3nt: TGTGCCAGCAGTGATATAAAGGCCGCCGGGTTGTTTTCGGGGTTTTTT
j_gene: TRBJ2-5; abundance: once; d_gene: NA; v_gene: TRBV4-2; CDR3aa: CASSQVGEGQETQYF; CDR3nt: TGTGCCAGCAGCCAAGTGGGTGAGGGTCAAGAGACCCAGTACTTC
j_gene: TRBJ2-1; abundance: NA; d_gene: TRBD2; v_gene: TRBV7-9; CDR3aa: CASGPGREGEQFF; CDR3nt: TGTGCCAGCGGCCCCGGCCGGGAGGGTGAGCAGTTCTTC
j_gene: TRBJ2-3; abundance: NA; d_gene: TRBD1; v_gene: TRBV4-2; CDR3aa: CASSQSQGGAAADTQYF; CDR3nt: TGTGCCAGCAGCCAATCACAGGGGGGAGCGGCGGCAGATACGCAGTATTTT
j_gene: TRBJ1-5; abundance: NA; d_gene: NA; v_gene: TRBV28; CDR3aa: CASRPLEGSINQPQHF; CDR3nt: TGTGCCAGCAGACCCTTGGAAGGTTCTATCAATCAGCCCCAGCATTTT
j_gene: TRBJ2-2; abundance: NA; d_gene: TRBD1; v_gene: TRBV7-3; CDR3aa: CASSRQGPKNTGELFF; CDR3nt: TGTGCCAGCAGCCGACAGGGGCCCAAGAACACCGGGGAGCTGTTTTTT
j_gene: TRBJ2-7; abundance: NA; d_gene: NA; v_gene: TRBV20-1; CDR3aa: CSARLSYEQYF; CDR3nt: TGCAGTGCTAGACTATCCTACGAGCAGTACTTC
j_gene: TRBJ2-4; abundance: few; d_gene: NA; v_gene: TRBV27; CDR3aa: CASSRGLAKNIQYF; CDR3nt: TGTGCCAGCAGTAGAGGGCTAGCCAAAAACATTCAGTACTTC
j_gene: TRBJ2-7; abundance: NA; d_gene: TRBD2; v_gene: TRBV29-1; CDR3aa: CSVKGLAGNVIEYF; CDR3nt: TGCAGCGTTAAGGGACTAGCGGGAAATGTAATTGAGTACTTC
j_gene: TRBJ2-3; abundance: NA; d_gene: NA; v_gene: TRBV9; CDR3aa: CASSRAEYTDTQYF; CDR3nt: TGTGCCAGCAGCAGAGCGGAATACACAGATACGCAGTATTTT
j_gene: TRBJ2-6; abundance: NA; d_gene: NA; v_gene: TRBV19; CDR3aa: CASRPGQAISGANVLTF; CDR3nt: TGTGCCAGTAGACCGGGACAAGCGATTTCTGGGGCCAACGTCCTGACTTTC
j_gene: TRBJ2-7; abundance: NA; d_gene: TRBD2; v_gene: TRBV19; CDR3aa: CASSITLAGREQYF; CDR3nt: TGTGCCAGTAGTATCACACTAGCGGGAAGGGAGCAGTACTTC
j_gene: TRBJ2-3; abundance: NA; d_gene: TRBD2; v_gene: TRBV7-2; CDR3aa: CASSLVVTSGDTQYF; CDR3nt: TGTGCCAGCAGCTTAGTGGTAACTAGCGGAGATACGCAGTATTTT
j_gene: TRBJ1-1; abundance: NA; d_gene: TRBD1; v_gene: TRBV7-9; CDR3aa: CASSIGTANTEAFF; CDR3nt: TGTGCCAGCAGCATTGGGACAGCTAACACTGAAGCTTTCTTT
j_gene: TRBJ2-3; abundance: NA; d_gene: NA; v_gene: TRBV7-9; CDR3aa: CASSPYLGRSTDTQYF; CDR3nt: TGTGCCAGCAGCCCTTACTTGGGGCGTAGCACAGATACGCAGTATTTT
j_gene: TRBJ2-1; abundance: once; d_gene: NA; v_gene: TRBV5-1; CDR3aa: CASSWGLSSYNEQFF; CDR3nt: TGCGCCAGCAGCTGGGGGCTATCCTCCTACAATGAGCAGTTCTTC
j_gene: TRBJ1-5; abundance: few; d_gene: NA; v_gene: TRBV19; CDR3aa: CASVGQLSNQPQHF; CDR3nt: TGTGCCAGCGTTGGACAGCTTAGCAATCAGCCCCAGCATTTT
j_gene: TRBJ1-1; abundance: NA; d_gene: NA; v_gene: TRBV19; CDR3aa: CASTEGGGTEAFF; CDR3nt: TGTGCCAGTACCGAGGGAGGTGGCACTGAAGCTTTCTTT
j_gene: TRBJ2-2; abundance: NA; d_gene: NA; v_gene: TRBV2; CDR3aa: CASSEDPRTGELFF; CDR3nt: TGTGCCAGCAGTGAGGACCCGAGGACCGGGGAGCTGTTTTTT
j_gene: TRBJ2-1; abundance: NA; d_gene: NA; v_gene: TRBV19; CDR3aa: CATRGSRNNEQFF; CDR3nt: TGTGCCACCAGGGGTAGCAGAAACAATGAGCAGTTCTTC
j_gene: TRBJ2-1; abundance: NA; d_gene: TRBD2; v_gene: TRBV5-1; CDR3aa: CASSPSSGSGDNEQFF; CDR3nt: TGCGCCAGCAGCCCCTCCAGCGGGAGTGGGGACAATGAGCAGTTCTTC
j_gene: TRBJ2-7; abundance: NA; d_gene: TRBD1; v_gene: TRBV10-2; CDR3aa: CASGPGQGAYEQYF; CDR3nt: TGCGCCAGCGGACCGGGACAGGGCGCCTACGAGCAGTACTTC
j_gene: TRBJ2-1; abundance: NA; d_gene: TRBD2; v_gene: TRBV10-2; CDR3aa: CASSELGLAYNEQFF; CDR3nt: TGCGCCAGCAGTGAGTTGGGACTAGCGTACAATGAGCAGTTCTTC
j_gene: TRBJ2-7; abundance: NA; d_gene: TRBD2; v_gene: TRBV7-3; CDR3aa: CASSSGLAGEQYF; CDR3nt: TGTGCCAGCAGCTCGGGACTAGCGGGAGAGCAGTACTTC
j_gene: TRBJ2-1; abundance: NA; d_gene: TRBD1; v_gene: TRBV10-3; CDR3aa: CAISTGGGGYEQFF; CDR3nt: TGTGCCATCAGTACAGGGGGCGGGGGATATGAGCAGTTCTTC
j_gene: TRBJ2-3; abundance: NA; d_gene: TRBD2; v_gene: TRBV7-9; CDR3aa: CASSLVNGRYTDTQYF; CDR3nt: TGTGCCAGCAGCTTAGTTAACGGGAGGTACACAGATACGCAGTATTTT
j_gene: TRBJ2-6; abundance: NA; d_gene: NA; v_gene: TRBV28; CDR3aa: CASSLTSSPGANVLTF; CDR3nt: TGTGCCAGCAGTTTAACGAGCTCTCCTGGGGCCAACGTCCTGACTTTC
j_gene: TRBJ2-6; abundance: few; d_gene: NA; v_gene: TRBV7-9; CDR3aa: CASSVTRGSNVLTF; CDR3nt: TGTGCCAGCAGCGTGACGCGGGGTTCCAACGTCCTGACTTTC
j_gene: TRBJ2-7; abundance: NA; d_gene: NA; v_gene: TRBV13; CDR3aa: CASSLGIGGSYEQYF; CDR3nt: TGTGCCAGCAGCTTAGGCATCGGGGGCTCCTACGAGCAGTACTTC